This T cell receptor beta chain is from a study of shared clonotypes between healthy human individuals. The input for sorted-subset replicate PCRs was 150 to 200 ng DNA, tens of thousands of T cell genomes. The table came from immunoSEQ multiplex PCR; TCRdb's copy has only in-frame clones and leaves some out. This repertoire shows some 1,400,000 clones, about 96% found once; its top ten account for approximately 1.2%. CD4+ cells underwent separation, giving CD45RA+ naive and CD45RA-negative memory subsets. V dropped 8 bases and J dropped 1 base, with 9 bases sitting between them. The CDR3 runs 13 residues. Germline CDR1 reads GTSNPN; CDR2 reads SVGIG (reference sequence).

This receptor was identified in a man aged 25-40 years in good health. The chain employs TRBV30 and TRBJ2-6, with D maybe TRBD1 (5 bases). The sequenced material came from naive CD4+ T cells sorted from blood. Subset reported: CD45RA+ positively selected. The CDR3 loop reads CAHKGSGANVLTF. The CDR3 DNA is TGTGCCCACAAGGGGTCTGGGGCCAACGTCCTGACTTTC.